Below, 11 T cell receptor beta chains from the same sample are listed, as sequenced in a study of cytomegalovirus exposure and HLA in healthy donors. The PCR had 60 Vbeta and 13 Jbeta primers. Data came from immunoSEQ multiplex PCR; TCRdb stores just in-frame clones and leaves some out. The sample includes about 140,000 clones, about 80% seen only once; the top ten take about 3.8%. The sample comprised PBMCs. These receptors were obtained from a man younger than 30 in good health and CMV-seronegative.

The V and J genes are TRBV5-6 and TRBJ2-3; 8 bases match TRBD2. Looked up from germline, CDR1 is SGHDT and CDR2 is YYEEEE. This CDR3 has 14 amino acids. After removal of 0 bases from V and 5 bases from J, the junction contained 2 bases not matched to a gene. The CDR3 region is CASSLDGRGDTQYF. CDR3 DNA: TGTGCCAGCAGCTTGGACGGGAGGGGAGATACGCAGTATTTT.

This rearrangement joins TRBV6-5 to TRBJ2-7, with TRBD2 identical over 13 bases. CDR1 MNHEY and CDR2 SVGAGI come from the germline V gene. Trimming cost V 2 bases and J 4 bases; bases outside gene matches: 5. The CDR3 contains 16 residues. For the CDR3, the DNA is TGTGCCAGCAGTTACGCCGGGACTAGCGGGGTTTACGAGCAGTACGTC. The encoded protein is CASSYAGTSGVYEQYV.

This clone was counted a single time. The chain uses TRBV6-5 and TRBJ2-5, with 7 bases lining up with TRBD1. The germline V gene has CDR1 MNHEY and CDR2 SVGAGI. This CDR3 is 15 amino acids long. V lost 6 bases and J lost 1; bases outside the gene matches: 8. The CDR3 DNA is TGTGCCAGCAGCCGTGACAGGGCCCCCCAAGAGACCCAGTACTTC. This translates into CASSRDRAPQETQYF.

The J gene is TRBJ2-7, the V gene TRBV5-1, with 7 nucleotides matching TRBD1. Unmatched junction bases numbered 16, after V lost 4 bases and J lost 6 bases. The CDR3 covers 16 residues. The germline V gene has CDR1 SGHRS and CDR2 YFSETQ. This CDR3 is CASSLQGFHLATEQYF. The CDR3 bases are TGCGCCAGCAGCCTACAGGGGTTCCATCTCGCTACCGAGCAGTACTTC.

In the case of this clone: The same CDR3 is also encoded by other DNA sequences in this sample. This chain connects TRBV10-3 to TRBJ1-1; a weak D match, TRBD1 (5 bases). The CDR3 is 13 amino acids. Trimming cost V 2 bases and J 1 base, with 5 bases left between them. Germline V lookup: CDR1 ENHRY, CDR2 SYGVKD. DNA for the CDR3: TGTGCCATCAGTGAGACAGGGAACACTGAAGCTTTCTTT. It translates to CAISETGNTEAFF.

This clone showed up just a few times. The genes are TRBV7-8 and TRBJ2-5; possibly TRBD1 for D (6 bases). Germline V gives CDR1 SGHVS, CDR2 FQNEAQ. The CDR3 covers 14 residues. Trimming removed 5 bases at V and 4 bases at J, with 14 bases between. The CDR3 protein is CASSARQVAETQYF. CDR3 sequence (DNA): TGTGCCAGCAGCGCCCGACAGGTGGCAGAGACCCAGTACTTC.

The rearrangement uses TRBV13 and TRBJ1-1, with 7 bases aligning to TRBD1. Germline V gene lookup returns CDR1 PRHDT and CDR2 FYEKMQ (reference sequence). Trimming cost V 4 bases and J 0 bases; bases outside gene matches: 14. The CDR3 runs to 18 residues. The CDR3 here is CASSSPYRQGGMNTEAFF. The DNA for the CDR3 is TGTGCCAGCAGCTCCCCTTACAGACAGGGTGGGATGAACACTGAAGCTTTCTTT.

This rearrangement joins TRBV28 to TRBJ2-1, with 9 bases lining up with TRBD1. CDR1 and CDR2 (germline): MDHEN, SYDVKM. Losses at the gene ends were 5 bases for V and 9 bases for J; bases not matched to a gene: 2. There are 12 residues in the CDR3. CDR3 sequence: CASSRTGAEQFF. Here the CDR3 DNA reads TGTGCCAGCAGTCGGACAGGGGCTGAGCAGTTCTTC.

The chain carries TRBV9 and TRBJ2-4; 8 nucleotides line up with TRBD2. Germline V lookup: CDR1 SGDLS, CDR2 YYNGEE. This CDR3 has 15 residues. Trimming cost V 5 bases and J 5 bases; bases outside gene matches: 9. This CDR3 is CASSPSGGSQNIQYF. CDR3 sequence (DNA): TGTGCCAGCAGTCCAAGCGGGGGCTCACAAAACATTCAGTACTTC.

The chain uses TRBV27 and TRBJ2-7, with TRBD1 matching over 7 bases. The junction had 10 bases not matched to a gene; V was cut back by 5 bases and J by 3 bases. The CDR3 covers 15 residues. Looked up from germline, CDR1 is MNHEY and CDR2 is SMNVEV (reference sequence). The CDR3 here is CASSKGQASFYEQYF. The CDR3 region has the DNA TGTGCCAGCAGTAAAGGACAGGCGTCCTTCTACGAGCAGTACTTC.

The V gene is TRBV7-9, the J gene TRBJ1-1; D gene uncertain. The CDR3 covers 14 residues. In germline, CDR1 is SEHNR, CDR2 FQNEAQ (reference sequence). Trimming removed 2 bases from V and 0 bases from J, with 7 bases in between. The CDR3 bases are TGTGCCAGCAGCTTACGGGGATTGAACACTGAAGCTTTCTTT. Residues: CASSLRGLNTEAFF.